Listed below are T cell receptor beta chains from one sample, sequenced in a study of cytomegalovirus exposure and HLA in healthy donors. Assay used: immunoSEQ multiplex PCR; TCRdb lists only in-frame clones, some missing. The repertoire holds about 190,000 clones, over 80% seen once, with 6.3% in the top ten. Sequencing input: PBMCs. Receptors were obtained from a man in his forties in good health and CMV-seropositive. The CDR3 runs from the conserved cysteine through the conserved F or W. D genes are given only for firm matches. Rows give clone size only sometimes, using once, few, many, or a class for an expanded clone.

.	TRBV5-6	.	TRBJ2-1	CASSPGGNEQFF	TGTGCCAGCAGCCCCGGAGGGAATGAGCAGTTCTTC
once	TRBV7-9	TRBD1	TRBJ1-1	CASSTRQGAPKTEAFF	TGTGCCAGCAGCACCCGACAGGGGGCACCGAAAACTGAAGCTTTCTTT
.	TRBV9	TRBD1	TRBJ1-1	CASSEIWTGSTEAFF	TGTGCCAGCAGCGAAATTTGGACAGGGAGCACTGAAGCTTTCTTT
.	TRBV5-6	TRBD1	TRBJ1-1	CASSLDRVGAFF	TGTGCCAGCAGCCTCGACAGGGTTGGGGCTTTCTTT
.	TRBV9	TRBD2	TRBJ2-1	CASSGLLAGGTYNEQFF	TGTGCCAGCAGCGGCCTCTTAGCGGGGGGGACCTACAATGAGCAGTTCTTC
.	TRBV6-1	TRBD1	TRBJ2-1	CASSETGQYQFF	TGTGCCAGCAGTGAAACGGGACAGTATCAGTTCTTC
.	TRBV11-2	.	TRBJ2-5	CASSLEVEETQYF	TGTGCCAGCAGCTTAGAGGTAGAAGAGACCCAGTACTTC
.	TRBV11-2	.	TRBJ1-5	CASSLEGGTNQPQHF	TGTGCCAGCAGCTTAGAGGGGGGTACCAATCAGCCCCAGCATTTT
.	TRBV7-2	.	TRBJ2-5	CASSGPGLEETQYF	TGTGCCAGCAGCGGACCAGGGCTGGAAGAGACCCAGTACTTC
.	TRBV28	.	TRBJ1-5	CASSLAGDQPQHF	TGTGCCAGCAGTCTAGCGGGAGATCAGCCCCAGCATTTT
.	TRBV7-3	.	TRBJ1-6	CASSLYSGNSPLHF	TGTGCCAGCAGCCTCTATTCGGGAAATTCACCCCTCCACTTT